What follows are 9 T cell receptor beta chains derived from one specimen sequenced in a study of CDR3 diversity in severe acne. Via MiXCR, TCRdb re-called the PCR reads, giving one row per CDR3 protein. The table lists 65,000 to 95,000 distinct CDR3 sequences, under 60% of them singletons. Sequenced material: blood. Every receptor here comes from a male donor in good health, without acne.

This chain uses TRBV25-1 with TRBJ1-6; D call uncertain. The V gene's germline CDR1 is MGHDK and CDR2 SYGVNS. The CDR3 consists of 14 residues. Trimming cost V 6 bases and J 4 bases, with 10 bases left between them. The CDR3 DNA reads TGTGCCAGCAGGAAGACACCATATAATTCACCCCTCCACTTT. It encodes CASRKTPYNSPLHF. Looking up the rest from reference TRBV25-1 and TRBJ1-6 gives the full variable domain: EADIYQTPRYLVIGTGKKITLECSQTMGHDKMYWYQQDPGMELHLIHYSYGVNSTEKGDLSSESTVSRIRTEHFPLTLESARPSHTSQYLCASRKTPYNSPLHFGNGTRLTVT.

Only one count was recorded for this clonotype. The rearrangement uses TRBV7-3 and TRBJ2-5, with unresolved D. This CDR3 is built from 13 residues. Germline V lookup: CDR1 SGHTA, CDR2 FQGTGA. Trimming took 6 bases from V and 2 from J, leaving 10 bases between them. DNA for the CDR3: TGTGCCAGCAGGTTCGGGCAACAAGAGACCCAGTACTTC. Translating it yields CASRFGQQETQYF.

The chain has TRBV5-1 and TRBJ1-5; TRBD1 might be the D (6 bases). CDR1 is SGHRS and CDR2 is YFSETQ in the germline V gene. V was pared by 0 bases and J by 7 bases, with 8 bases between. The CDR3 consists of 13 residues. In DNA, the CDR3 is TGCGCCAGCAGCTTGGGGGGGCTCCAGCCCCAGCATTTT. It codes for CASSLGGLQPQHF.

The rearrangement uses TRBV5-5 and TRBJ2-3; TRBD2 agrees at 9 bases. V lost 5 bases to trimming and J lost 11 bases; unmatched junction nucleotides: 9. CDR1 and CDR2 (germline): SGHKS, YYEKEE (reference sequence). The CDR3 is 13 amino acids. CDR3 coding DNA: TGTGCCAGCAGTAGGCGGGAGGGCAATGAGCAGTATTTT. Protein: CASSRREGNEQYF.

V usage is TRBV12-3 or TRBV12-4 and J usage is TRBJ2-6; D gene unclear. Between the trimmed V and J ends, which lost 7 bases and 3 bases, there was a span of 10 bases. This CDR3 contains 14 residues. The CDR3 region is CASTGRVGANVLTF. For the CDR3, the DNA is TGTGCCAGCACAGGCCGGGTTGGGGCCAACGTCCTGACTTTC.

The chain combines TRBV29-1 with TRBJ1-1; no firm D call. Trimming removed 4 bases from V and 4 bases from J, with 4 bases in between. Germline lookup yields CDR1 SQVTM and CDR2 ANQGSEA. There are 10 residues in the CDR3. The CDR3 sequence is CSVVSTEAFF. In DNA form, the CDR3 reads TGCAGCGTTGTCTCCACTGAAGCTTTCTTT. Complete variable domain (other parts from reference TRBV29-1 and TRBJ1-1): SAVISQKPSRDICQRGTSLTIQCQVDSQVTMMFWYRQQPGQSLTLIATANQGSEATYESGFVIDKFPISRPNLTFSTLTVSNMSPEDSSIYLCSVVSTEAFFGQGTRLTVV.

This clonotype was recorded at least ten times. The chain is built from TRBV6-1 and TRBJ1-2; maybe TRBD1 (5 bases). V lost 2 bases to trimming and J lost 3 bases, with 10 bases between them. The CDR3 runs 14 residues. Germline assignment: CDR1 MNHNS and CDR2 SASEGT. The CDR3 DNA reads as TGTGCCAGCAGTGAATTCCAGGGTGACTATGGCTACACCTTC. Its protein is CASSEFQGDYGYTF.

This clonotype showed up just a few times. The V and J genes are TRBV19 and TRBJ1-3; maybe TRBD1 (5 bases). The germline gives CDR1 LNHDA, CDR2 SQIVND (reference sequence). The CDR3 runs 14 residues. The V and J ends lost 2 bases and 2 bases respectively, with 7 bases between them. CDR3 DNA sequence: TGTGCCAGTAGTATAACGGGACCTGGAAACACCATATATTTT. It codes for CASSITGPGNTIYF.

This clonotype was counted a few times. The rearrangement uses TRBV7-9 and TRBJ1-1; D unclear. CDR3 length: 14 residues. Germline loops: CDR1 SEHNR, CDR2 FQNEAQ (reference sequence). V was pared by 4 bases and J by 8 bases, with 17 bases between. DNA of the CDR3: TGTGCCAGCAGCTCTGGGCATCGGTCGTACGAAGCTTTCTTT. Translating it yields CASSSGHRSYEAFF.